This TCR beta chain was sequenced during a study of Ad26.COV2.S vaccination and SARS-CoV-2 variants. Assay: immunoSEQ multiplex PCR; the TCRdb copy retains only in-frame clones and omits some. The data hold 500,000 or so clones, with 87% observed a single time. Specified treatment: approximately 18 received Ad26.COV2.S at low or high dose, single or two shots; about 5 received placebo; per-sample allocation not given. The investigators took samples on day 63 after the first vaccine or placebo injection. SARS-CoV-2 spike from the Wuhan strain was encoded by the vaccine, an Ad26 vector. From germline, CDR1 is MDHEN and CDR2 SYDVKM. Deletions cut 1 base from V and 4 bases from J, with 19 bases between. This CDR3 contains 17 residues.

This specimen was peripheral blood, taken in a trial of Ad26.COV2.S vaccine versus placebo. The V and J genes are TRBV28 and TRBJ1-2, with D perhaps matching TRBD1 (5 bases). The sequence was collected from a person aged 18-65 years who received the Ad26.COV2.S COVID-19 vaccine or a placebo. The CDR3, as DNA: TGTGCCAGCAGTTTATTCGTGGGTACAGGCCATGTCTATGGCTACACCTTC. Translation: CASSLFVGTGHVYGYTF.